This TCR beta chain was profiled in a study of blood T cell repertoires in COVID-19. The assay was immunoSEQ multiplex PCR, and TCRdb's table has in-frame clones only and misses some. The sample has fewer than 250,000 clones; roughly 90% are singletons. The ends were cut back, 6 bases at V and 7 bases at J, with 18 bases in the middle. The CDR3 is 15 residues long. CDR1 is LNHDA, CDR2 SQIVND, per germline (reference sequence). The specimen sequenced was peripheral blood. The TCR sequence derives from a woman aged 40 to 50 with acute or convalescent COVID-19. This chain connects TRBV19 to TRBJ1-4; unclear D gene. Here the CDR3 DNA reads TGTGCCAGTAGGGGAAGGGCCGAGGGTAGTGAAAAACTGTTTTTT. This translates into CASRGRAEGSEKLFF.